These 21 T cell receptor beta chains share one sample of origin, sequenced in a study of T cell responses to AZD1222 COVID-19 vaccine. Sequenced by immunoSEQ multiplex PCR; TCRdb stores in-frame clones only, minus some. The sample carries 100,000 to 150,000 clones, roughly 88% recorded once. The material was peripheral blood, obtained on day 0 of AZD1222 vaccination. The receptor set was obtained from an adult in good health.

This clone was recorded a few times. This chain connects TRBV3-1 (or the pseudogene TRBV3-2) to TRBJ2-1; D remains ambiguous. Trimming left V 1 base short and J 6 bases short, with 10 bases between. CDR1 and CDR2 (germline): LGHDT, YNNKEL (reference sequence). This CDR3 is 14 amino acids long. CDR3 DNA: TGTGCCAGCAGCCAAGTTGGCTTGCTCAATGAGCAGTTCTTC. It encodes CASSQVGLLNEQFF.

This clone was picked up one time. The V call is TRBV25-1, the J call TRBJ1-4; D not certain. From germline, CDR1 is MGHDK and CDR2 SYGVNS. The CDR3 extends over 17 amino acids. V lost 1 base and J lost 0, with 12 bases in between. The CDR3 sequence is CASSEWIGEATNEKLFF. As DNA, the CDR3 is TGTGCCAGCAGTGAATGGATCGGGGAGGCAACTAATGAAAAACTGTTTTTT.

The V and J genes are TRBV2 and TRBJ2-3; no firm D call. This CDR3 region has 11 residues. Per the germline V gene, CDR1 is SNHLY and CDR2 is FYNNEI. V was cut by 7 bases and J by 4 bases, with 6 bases left in between. CDR3 sequence reads: CASNMADTQYF. In nucleotides, the CDR3 is TGTGCCAGCAATATGGCAGATACGCAGTATTTT.

CDR3 residues: CSASSTGPLITPQHF. CDR3 nucleotide sequence: TGCAGTGCTAGTTCAACAGGGCCCCTTATCACCCCCCAGCATTTT. The chain joins TRBV20-1 to TRBJ1-5; maybe TRBD1 (6 bases). Germline lookup yields CDR1 DFQATT and CDR2 SNEGSKA (reference sequence). V dropped 3 bases and J dropped 10 bases, with 22 bases sitting between them. The CDR3 extends over 15 amino acids.

The CDR3 is CASSRTLDTQYF. CDR3 nucleotide sequence: TGTGCCAGCAGCCGGACATTAGATACGCAGTATTTT. This sequence joins TRBV3-1 (or the pseudogene TRBV3-2) and TRBJ2-3; possibly TRBD1 for D (5 bases). This CDR3 is 12 amino acids long. V was trimmed by 4 bases and J by 5 bases, leaving 7 bases between them. Germline V CDR1 and CDR2: LGHDT, YNNKEL (reference sequence).

The chain is built from TRBV5-1 and TRBJ2-6, with TRBD2 identical over 9 bases. V was pared by 5 bases and J by 0 bases, with 3 bases of the junction left unmatched. The CDR3 has 16 amino acids. CDR1 is SGHRS, CDR2 YFSETQ, per germline. The CDR3 loop reads CASRLAGTSGANVLTF. DNA for the CDR3: TGCGCCAGCAGGCTAGCGGGGACCTCTGGGGCCAACGTCCTGACTTTC.

The chain combines TRBV14 with TRBJ1-2; 7 bases line up with TRBD1. Germline trimming cut 3 bases from V and 2 bases from J; bases unmatched to any gene: 6. This CDR3 comprises 15 residues. Germline CDR1 SGHDN, CDR2 FVKESK. The CDR3 nucleotides read TGTGCCAGCAGCCACACGACAGGGTCAAACTATGGCTACACCTTC. It encodes CASSHTTGSNYGYTF.

This rearrangement joins TRBV2 to TRBJ2-3; D is unresolved. The germline CDR1 and CDR2 sequences are SNHLY and FYNNEI. V was trimmed by 4 bases and J by 2 bases, leaving 13 bases between them. This CDR3 has 15 amino acids. The CDR3 nucleotides read TGTGCCAGCAGTGCGTACAGACCGAACACAGATACGCAGTATTTT. Translation gives CASSAYRPNTDTQYF.

This chain joins TRBV25-1 and TRBJ2-3; 10 bases line up with TRBD1. This CDR3 is 15 amino acids long. CDR1 and CDR2 from the germline V gene are MGHDK and SYGVNS. V trimming: 2 bases; J trimming: 5 bases; junction bases outside the gene matches: 4. The CDR3 sequence is CASSEDRGRGDTQYF. The CDR3 bases are TGTGCCAGCAGTGAAGACAGGGGGCGCGGAGATACGCAGTATTTT.

The chain employs TRBV11-3 and TRBJ1-3; TRBD1 is a possible D gene (5 bases). The CDR3 consists of 15 residues. Germline V gives CDR1 SGHNT, CDR2 YENEEA. Deletions cut 5 bases from V and 0 bases from J, with 11 bases between. The CDR3 DNA reads as TGTGCCAGCAGCCAGGGACGGCACTCTGGAAACACCATATATTTT. It translates to CASSQGRHSGNTIYF.

The V and J genes are TRBV28 and TRBJ1-3; D remains ambiguous. Trimming cost V 6 bases and J 0 bases, with 15 bases left between them. The CDR3 loop spans 16 amino acids. CDR1 and CDR2 from the germline V gene are MDHEN and SYDVKM. The DNA for the CDR3 is TGTGCCAGCAGGCCCCATTTGGGGAACTCTGGAAACACCATATATTTT. Protein product: CASRPHLGNSGNTIYF.

V is TRBV7-2 and J is TRBJ1-2; D might be TRBD1 (5 bases). The CDR3 is made up of 13 amino acids. From germline, CDR1 is SGHTA and CDR2 FQGNSA. Trimming took off 6 bases at V and 3 bases at J, with 11 bases between the two ends. The CDR3 reads CASRVGGDYGYTF. The CDR3 coding sequence is TGTGCCAGCAGGGTGGGAGGGGACTATGGCTACACCTTC. Looking up the rest from reference TRBV7-2 and TRBJ1-2 gives the full variable domain: GAGVSQSPSNKVTEKGKDVELRCDPISGHTALYWYRQSLGQGLEFLIYFQGNSAPDKSGLPSDRFSAERTGGSVSTLTIQRTQQEDSAVYLCASRVGGDYGYTFGSGTRLTVV.

The chain recombines TRBV4-2 with TRBJ2-3, with TRBD2 identical over 7 bases. This CDR3 contains 16 residues. Germline trimming cut 3 bases from V and 2 bases from J; bases unmatched to any gene: 8. CDR1 LGHNA and CDR2 YNFKEQ come from the germline V gene. DNA for the CDR3: TGTGCCAGCAGCCAGGACCTAGCGGTTAACACAGATACGCAGTATTTT. Its translation is CASSQDLAVNTDTQYF.

V is TRBV9 and J is TRBJ2-7; perhaps TRBD1 as D (5 bases). Per germline, CDR1 SGDLS and CDR2 YYNGEE. The CDR3 contains 14 residues. The germline V and J ends were trimmed by 2 bases and 0 bases, with 9 bases remaining between them. CDR3 sequence: CASSVSGFSYEQYF. The CDR3 DNA reads as TGTGCCAGCAGCGTCTCAGGGTTCTCCTACGAGCAGTACTTC.

The chain employs TRBV18 and TRBJ2-5; 7 positions match TRBD1. The junction had 3 bases not matched to a gene; V was cut back by 2 bases and J by 0 bases. The CDR3 is 15 residues long. Germline V gives CDR1 KGHSH, CDR2 LQKENI. The CDR3 region has the DNA TGTGCCAGCTCACCATTCAGGGGGAACCAAGAGACCCAGTACTTC. It translates to CASSPFRGNQETQYF.

The chain carries TRBV14 and TRBJ2-3; TRBD2 aligns across 7 bases. The V gene's germline CDR1 is SGHDN and CDR2 FVKESK. J gave up 0 bases and V 4 bases, and 4 bases lay outside the gene matches. The CDR3 sequence is 15 residues long. The CDR3 sequence: CASSPRAGSTDTQYF. DNA for the CDR3: TGTGCCAGCAGCCCAAGAGCGGGGAGCACAGATACGCAGTATTTT.

The chain links TRBV28 to TRBJ2-2; D perhaps matches TRBD2 (5 bases). V was trimmed by 5 bases and J by 8 bases, leaving 12 bases between them. The length of the CDR3 is 13 residues. Germline V lookup: CDR1 MDHEN, CDR2 SYDVKM. CDR3: CASSEGMRGELFF. The CDR3 coding sequence is TGTGCCAGCAGTGAGGGAATGAGAGGGGAGCTGTTTTTT.

This chain connects TRBV28 to TRBJ2-2; no definite D call. Per the germline V gene, CDR1 is MDHEN and CDR2 is SYDVKM. The CDR3 covers 12 residues. V lost 7 bases and J 2 bases, leaving 5 bases between the germline ends. The DNA of the CDR3 is TGTGCCAGCACTCTCAACACCGGGGAGCTGTTTTTT. Protein: CASTLNTGELFF.

This clone was seen a single time. The V call is TRBV24-1, the J call TRBJ2-7; D tentatively fits TRBD1 or TRBD2 (5 bases each). The CDR3 length is 14 residues. V was trimmed by 7 bases and J by 0 bases, leaving 12 bases between them. Germline CDR1 is KGHDR and CDR2 is SFDVKD. The CDR3 bases are TGTGCCACCAGGAGGGACGGACGCTCCTACGAGCAGTACTTC. This codes for CATRRDGRSYEQYF.

A note on this clone: Other DNA sequences in this specimen translate into the identical CDR3. V gene TRBV7-9 combines with J gene TRBJ2-1, with a possible D match to TRBD1 (5 bases). Germline-derived CDR1 and CDR2 are SEHNR and FQNEAQ (reference sequence). The CDR3 totals 16 residues. With 0 bases removed from V and 1 base from J, the gap between germline ends came to 10 bases. The CDR3 DNA reads as TGTGCCAGCAGCTTAGCGGGCCAGGGTTCCTACAATGAGCAGTTCTTC. Encoded protein: CASSLAGQGSYNEQFF.

Here the CDR3 reads CAWTPLRDTQYF. DNA for the CDR3: TGTGCCTGGACCCCTCTCCGAGATACGCAGTATTTT. V gene TRBV30 combines with J gene TRBJ2-3; D not resolved. CDR3 length: 12 residues. The germline V gene encodes CDR1 GTSNPN and CDR2 SVGIG (reference sequence). Trimming stripped 4 bases from V and 5 bases from J, with 10 bases between.